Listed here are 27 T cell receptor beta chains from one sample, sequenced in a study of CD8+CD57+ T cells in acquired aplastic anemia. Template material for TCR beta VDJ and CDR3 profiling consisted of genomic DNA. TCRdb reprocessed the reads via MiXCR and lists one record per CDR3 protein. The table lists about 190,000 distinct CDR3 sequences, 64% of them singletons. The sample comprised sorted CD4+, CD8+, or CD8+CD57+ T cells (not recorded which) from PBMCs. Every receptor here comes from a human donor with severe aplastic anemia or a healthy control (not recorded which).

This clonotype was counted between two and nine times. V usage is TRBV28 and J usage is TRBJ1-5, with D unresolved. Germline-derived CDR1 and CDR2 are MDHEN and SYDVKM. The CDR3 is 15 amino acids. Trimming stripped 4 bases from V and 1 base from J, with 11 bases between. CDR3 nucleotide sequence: TGTGCCAGCAGTTCGGGCTTAGGGAGCAATCAGCCCCAGCATTTT. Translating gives CASSSGLGSNQPQHF.

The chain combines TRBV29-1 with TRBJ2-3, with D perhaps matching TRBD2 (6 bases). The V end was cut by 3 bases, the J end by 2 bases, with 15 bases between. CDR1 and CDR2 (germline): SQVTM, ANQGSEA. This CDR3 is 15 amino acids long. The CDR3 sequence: CSVEAGSGITDTQYF. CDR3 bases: TGCAGCGTTGAGGCTGGTAGCGGAATCACAGATACGCAGTATTTT.

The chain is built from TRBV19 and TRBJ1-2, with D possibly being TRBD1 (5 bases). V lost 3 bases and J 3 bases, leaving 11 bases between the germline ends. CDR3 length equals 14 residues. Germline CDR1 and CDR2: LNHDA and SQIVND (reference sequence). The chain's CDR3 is CASSMRGVDYGYTF. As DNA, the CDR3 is TGTGCCAGTAGTATGAGAGGGGTGGACTATGGCTACACCTTC.

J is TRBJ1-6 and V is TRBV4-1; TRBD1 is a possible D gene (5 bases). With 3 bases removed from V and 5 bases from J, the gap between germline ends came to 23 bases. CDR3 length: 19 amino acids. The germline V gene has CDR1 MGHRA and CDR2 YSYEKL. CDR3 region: CASSHRGSGDYLDNSPLHF. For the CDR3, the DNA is TGCGCCAGCAGCCATCGGGGGTCGGGGGACTACCTCGATAATTCACCCCTCCACTTT.

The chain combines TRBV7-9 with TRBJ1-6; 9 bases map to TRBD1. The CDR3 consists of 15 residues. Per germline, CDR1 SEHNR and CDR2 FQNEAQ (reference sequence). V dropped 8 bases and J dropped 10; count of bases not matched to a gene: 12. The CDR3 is CASEPPGQGQSPLHF. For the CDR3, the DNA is TGTGCCAGCGAACCTCCGGGACAGGGACAATCACCCCTCCACTTT.

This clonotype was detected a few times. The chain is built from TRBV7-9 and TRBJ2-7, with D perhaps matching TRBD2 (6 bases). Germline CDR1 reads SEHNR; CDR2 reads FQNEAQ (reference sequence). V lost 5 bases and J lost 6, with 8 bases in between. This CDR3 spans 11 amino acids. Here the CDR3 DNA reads TGTGCCAGCAGCCGAGCGGGCGAGCAGTACTTC. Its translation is CASSRAGEQYF.

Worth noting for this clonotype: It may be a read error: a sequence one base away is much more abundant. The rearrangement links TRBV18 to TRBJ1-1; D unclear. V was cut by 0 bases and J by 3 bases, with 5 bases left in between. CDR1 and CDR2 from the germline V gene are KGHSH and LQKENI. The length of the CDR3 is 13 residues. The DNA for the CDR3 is TGTGCCAGCTCACCACCGGTATACACTGAAGCTTTCTTT. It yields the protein CASSPPVYTEAFF. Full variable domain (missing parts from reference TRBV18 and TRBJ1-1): NAGVMQNPRHLVRRRGQEARLRCSPMKGHSHVYWYRQLPEEGLKFMVYLQKENIIDESGMPKERFSAEFPKEGPSILRIQQVVRGDSAAYFCASSPPVYTEAFFGQGTRLTVV.

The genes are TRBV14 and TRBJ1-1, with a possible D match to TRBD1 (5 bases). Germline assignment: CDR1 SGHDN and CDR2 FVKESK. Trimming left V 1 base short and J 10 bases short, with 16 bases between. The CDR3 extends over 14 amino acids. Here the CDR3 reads CASSQVLLQEIAFF. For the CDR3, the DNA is TGTGCCAGCAGCCAAGTGTTACTACAGGAGATAGCTTTCTTT. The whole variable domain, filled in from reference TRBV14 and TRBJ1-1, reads EAGVTQFPSHSVIEKGQTVTLRCDPISGHDNLYWYRRVMGKEIKFLLHFVKESKQDESGMPNNRFLAERTGGTYSTLKVQPAELEDSGVYFCASSQVLLQEIAFFGQGTRLTVV.

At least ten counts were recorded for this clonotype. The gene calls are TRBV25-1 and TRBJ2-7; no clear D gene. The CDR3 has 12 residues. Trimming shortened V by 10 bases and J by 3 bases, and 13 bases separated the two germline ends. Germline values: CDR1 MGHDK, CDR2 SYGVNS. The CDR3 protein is CATNDGNYEQYF. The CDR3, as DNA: TGTGCCACCAATGACGGTAACTACGAGCAGTACTTC.

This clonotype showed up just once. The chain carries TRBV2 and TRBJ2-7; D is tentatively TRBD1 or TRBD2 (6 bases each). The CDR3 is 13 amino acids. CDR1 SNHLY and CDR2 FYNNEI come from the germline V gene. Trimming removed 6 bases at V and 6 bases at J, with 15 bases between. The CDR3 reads CASSHGGGREQYF. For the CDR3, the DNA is TGTGCCAGCAGCCATGGAGGGGGTCGCGAGCAGTACTTC.

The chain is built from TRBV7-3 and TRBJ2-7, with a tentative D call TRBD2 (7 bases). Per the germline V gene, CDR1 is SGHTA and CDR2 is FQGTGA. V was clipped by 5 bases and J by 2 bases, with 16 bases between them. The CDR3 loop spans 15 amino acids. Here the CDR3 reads CASSVGSGDTYEQYF. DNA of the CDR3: TGTGCCAGCAGCGTAGGAAGCGGGGACACCTACGAGCAGTACTTC.

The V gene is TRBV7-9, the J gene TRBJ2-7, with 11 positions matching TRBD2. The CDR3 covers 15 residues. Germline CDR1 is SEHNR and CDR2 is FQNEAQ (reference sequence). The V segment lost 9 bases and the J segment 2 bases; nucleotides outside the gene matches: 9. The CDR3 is CASSILAGETYEQYF. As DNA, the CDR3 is TGTGCCAGTAGCATACTAGCGGGGGAAACCTACGAGCAGTACTTC.

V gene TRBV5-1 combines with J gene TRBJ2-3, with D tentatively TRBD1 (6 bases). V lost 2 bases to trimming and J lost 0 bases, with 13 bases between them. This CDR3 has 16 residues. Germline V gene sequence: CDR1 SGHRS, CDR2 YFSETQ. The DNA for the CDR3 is TGCGCCAGCAGCTTAGGACAGAGACCAAGCACAGATACGCAGTATTTT. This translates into CASSLGQRPSTDTQYF.

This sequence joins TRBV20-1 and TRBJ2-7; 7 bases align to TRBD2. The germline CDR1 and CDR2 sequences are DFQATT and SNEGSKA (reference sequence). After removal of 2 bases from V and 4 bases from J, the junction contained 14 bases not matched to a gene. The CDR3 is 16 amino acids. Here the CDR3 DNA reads TGCAGTGCTAGACCCTCAGGCGGGAGAGGGAAGTACGAGCAGTACTTC. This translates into CSARPSGGRGKYEQYF.

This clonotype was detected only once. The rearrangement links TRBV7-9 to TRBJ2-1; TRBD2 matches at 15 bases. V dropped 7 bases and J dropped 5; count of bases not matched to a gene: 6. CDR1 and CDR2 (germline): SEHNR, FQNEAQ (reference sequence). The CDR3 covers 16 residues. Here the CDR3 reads CASNGGTSGGNNEQFF. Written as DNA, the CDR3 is TGTGCCAGCAACGGAGGGACTAGCGGGGGGAACAATGAGCAGTTCTTC.

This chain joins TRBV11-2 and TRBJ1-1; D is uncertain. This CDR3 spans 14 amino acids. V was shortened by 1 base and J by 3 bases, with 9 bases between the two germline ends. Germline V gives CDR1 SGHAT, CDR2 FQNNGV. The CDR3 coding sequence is TGTGCCAGCAGCTTAGGAGGGCCCTACACTGAAGCTTTCTTT. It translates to CASSLGGPYTEAFF.

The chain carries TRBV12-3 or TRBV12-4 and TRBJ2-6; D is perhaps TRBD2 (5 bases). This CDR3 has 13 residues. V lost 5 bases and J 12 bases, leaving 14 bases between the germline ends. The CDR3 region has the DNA TGTGCCAGCAGTAGGCCCGGGAAAGCCGTCCTGACTTTC. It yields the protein CASSRPGKAVLTF.

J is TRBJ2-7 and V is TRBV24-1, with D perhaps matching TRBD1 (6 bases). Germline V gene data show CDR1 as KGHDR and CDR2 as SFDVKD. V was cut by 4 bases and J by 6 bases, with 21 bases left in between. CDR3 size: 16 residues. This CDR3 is CATSDTPGKRGIEQYF. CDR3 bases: TGTGCCACCAGTGACACACCGGGAAAAAGGGGGATCGAGCAGTACTTC.

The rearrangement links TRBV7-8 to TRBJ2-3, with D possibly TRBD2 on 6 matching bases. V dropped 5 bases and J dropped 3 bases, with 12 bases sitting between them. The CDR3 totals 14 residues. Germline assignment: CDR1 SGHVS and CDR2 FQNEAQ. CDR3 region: CASSLTGVTDTQYF. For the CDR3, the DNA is TGTGCCAGCAGCCTAACGGGGGTGACAGATACGCAGTATTTT. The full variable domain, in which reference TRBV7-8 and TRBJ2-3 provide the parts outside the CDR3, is GAGVSQSPRYKVAKRGQDVALRCDPISGHVSLFWYQQALGQGPEFLTYFQNEAQLDKSGLPSDRFFAERPEGSVSTLKIQRTQQEDSAVYLCASSLTGVTDTQYFGPGTRLTVL.

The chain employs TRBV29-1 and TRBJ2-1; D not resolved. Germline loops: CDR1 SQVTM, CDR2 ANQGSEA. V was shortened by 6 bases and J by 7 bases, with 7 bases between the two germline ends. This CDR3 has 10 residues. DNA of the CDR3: TGCAGCGTCGACCCGAATGAGCAGTTCTTC. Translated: CSVDPNEQFF.

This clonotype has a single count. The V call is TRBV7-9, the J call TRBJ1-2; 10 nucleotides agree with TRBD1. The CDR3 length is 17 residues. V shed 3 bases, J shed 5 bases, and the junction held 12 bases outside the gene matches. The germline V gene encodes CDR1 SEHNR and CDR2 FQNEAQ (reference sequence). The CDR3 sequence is CASSFLADRGQSYGYTF. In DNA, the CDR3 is TGTGCCAGCAGCTTCCTCGCTGACAGGGGGCAGAGTTATGGCTACACCTTC.

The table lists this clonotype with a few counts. CDR3 sequence: CSARVGGGTYEQYF. CDR3 sequence (DNA): TGCAGTGCTAGAGTTGGGGGCGGAACCTACGAGCAGTACTTC. The rearrangement links TRBV20-1 to TRBJ2-7; tentative D call: TRBD1 (6 bases). The length of the CDR3 is 14 residues. CDR1 is DFQATT and CDR2 is SNEGSKA in the germline V gene (reference sequence). V was pared by 1 base and J by 2 bases, with 12 bases between.

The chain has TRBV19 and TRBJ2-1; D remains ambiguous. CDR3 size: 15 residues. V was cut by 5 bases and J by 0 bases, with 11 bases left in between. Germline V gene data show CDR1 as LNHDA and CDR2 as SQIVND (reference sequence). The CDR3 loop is CASSPTIFSYNEQFF. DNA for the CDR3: TGTGCCAGTAGTCCAACAATATTCTCCTACAATGAGCAGTTCTTC.

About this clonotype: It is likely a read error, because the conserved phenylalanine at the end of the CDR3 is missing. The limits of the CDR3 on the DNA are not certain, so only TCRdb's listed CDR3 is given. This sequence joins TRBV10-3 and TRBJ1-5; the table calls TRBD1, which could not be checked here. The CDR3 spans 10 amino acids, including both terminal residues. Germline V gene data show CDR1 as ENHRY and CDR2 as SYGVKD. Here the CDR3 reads CAISELIRAN.

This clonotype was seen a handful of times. The CDR3 loop reads CATSREGGLLGEQFF. The CDR3 coding sequence is TGTGCCACCAGCAGAGAAGGGGGTTTACTAGGTGAGCAGTTCTTC. The V gene is TRBV15, the J gene TRBJ2-1; maybe TRBD1 (6 bases). CDR1 and CDR2 from the germline V gene are LNHNV and YYDKDF (reference sequence). Trimming took off 0 bases at V and 9 bases at J, with 15 bases between the two ends. This CDR3 spans 15 amino acids.

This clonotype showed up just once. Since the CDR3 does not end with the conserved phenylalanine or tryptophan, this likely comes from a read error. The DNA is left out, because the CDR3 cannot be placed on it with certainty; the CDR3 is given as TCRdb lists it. CDR3 region: CASSQVQGVL. This chain connects TRBV4-3 to TRBJ1-4; the DNA was not used to check the table's D call, TRBD1. Germline assignment: CDR1 LGHNA and CDR2 YSLEER. The CDR3 is 10 residues long, counting both termini.

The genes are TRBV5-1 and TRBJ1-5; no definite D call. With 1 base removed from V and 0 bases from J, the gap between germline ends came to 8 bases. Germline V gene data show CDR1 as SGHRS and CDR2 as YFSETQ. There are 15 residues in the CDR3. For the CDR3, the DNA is TGCGCCAGCAGCTTGTGGGGAGATAGCAATCAGCCCCAGCATTTT. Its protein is CASSLWGDSNQPQHF.